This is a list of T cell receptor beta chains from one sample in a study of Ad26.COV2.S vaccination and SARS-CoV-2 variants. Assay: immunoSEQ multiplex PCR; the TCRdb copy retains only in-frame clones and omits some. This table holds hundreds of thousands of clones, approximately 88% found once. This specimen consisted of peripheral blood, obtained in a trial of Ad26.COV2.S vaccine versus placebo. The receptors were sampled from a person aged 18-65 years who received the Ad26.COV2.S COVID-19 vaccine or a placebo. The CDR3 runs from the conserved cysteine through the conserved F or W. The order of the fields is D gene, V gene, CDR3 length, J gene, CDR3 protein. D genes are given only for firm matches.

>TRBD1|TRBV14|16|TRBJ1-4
CASSQDPLGQGEKLFF
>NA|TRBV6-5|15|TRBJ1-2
CASSPSAWVNYGYTF
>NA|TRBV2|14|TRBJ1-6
CASSEETENSPLHF
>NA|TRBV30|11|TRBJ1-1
CAWSLVEEAFF
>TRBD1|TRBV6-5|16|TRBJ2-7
CASSYGRGTGAYEQYF
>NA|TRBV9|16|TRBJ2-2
CASSAGGTGLSGELFF
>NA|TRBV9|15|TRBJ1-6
CASSGTVSYNSPLHF
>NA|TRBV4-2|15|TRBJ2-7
CASSQQAQSSYEQYF
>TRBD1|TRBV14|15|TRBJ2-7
CASSRSGTGHHEQYF
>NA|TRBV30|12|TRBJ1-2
CAWGTGGYGYTF
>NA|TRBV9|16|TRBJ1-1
CASSVVGGMGNTEAFF
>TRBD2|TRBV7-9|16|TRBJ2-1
CASSLGLADTYNEQFF
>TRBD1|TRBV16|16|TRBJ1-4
CASSQSTGQGYEKLFF
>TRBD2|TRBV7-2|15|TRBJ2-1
CASSLGLAGVGEQFF
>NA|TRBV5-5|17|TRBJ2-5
CASSLLTRTDVGETQYF
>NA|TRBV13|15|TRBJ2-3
CASSLRGRGTDTQYF
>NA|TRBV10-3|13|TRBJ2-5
CAISDSSLGTQYF
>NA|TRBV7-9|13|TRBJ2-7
CASSFSGAYEQYF
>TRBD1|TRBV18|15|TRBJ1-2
CASSPPTGDIYGYTF
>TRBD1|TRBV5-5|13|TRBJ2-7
CASSRQGTYEQYF
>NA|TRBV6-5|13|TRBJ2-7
CASSYSMGLEQYF
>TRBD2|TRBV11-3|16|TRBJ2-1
CASSLGLLAGDNEQFF
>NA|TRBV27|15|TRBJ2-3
CASSLRGIRTDTQYF
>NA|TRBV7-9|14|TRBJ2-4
CASSPHYAKNIQYF
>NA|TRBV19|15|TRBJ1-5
CASRPDQGLNQPQHF